These 8 T cell receptor beta chains came from one sample sequenced in a study of blood T cell repertoires in COVID-19. Data came from immunoSEQ multiplex PCR; TCRdb stores just in-frame clones and leaves some out. The sample consists of 150,000 to 200,000 clones, 75% to 90% of them appearing once. The sample taken for sequencing was peripheral blood. The source of these receptors is a man aged 35 to 55 with acute or convalescent COVID-19.

V is TRBV12-2 and J is TRBJ2-7; the table's D gene call, TRBD1, was not cross checked with the DNA. TRBV12-2 is classified as a pseudogene. The CDR3 consists of 14 residues. The CDR3 reads CASRLEGAHYEQYF. CDR3 in DNA: TGTGCAAGTCGCTTAGAGGGGGCCCACTACGAGCAGTACTTC.

The chain joins TRBV28 to TRBJ2-1; the match to TRBD1 covers 7 bases. With 10 bases clipped from V and 0 bases from J, the junction kept 6 bases outside the gene matches. CDR1 is MDHEN, CDR2 SYDVKM, per germline. The CDR3 totals 14 residues. The CDR3 bases are TGTGCCACTACGGGACAGCCCTCCTACAATGAGCAGTTCTTC. It codes for CATTGQPSYNEQFF.

The chain couples TRBV7-2 to TRBJ2-3; D ambiguous. There are 13 residues in the CDR3. The germline CDR1 and CDR2 sequences are SGHTA and FQGNSA. Trimming removed 7 bases from V and 1 base from J, with 9 bases in between. The CDR3 reads CASTLRGTDTQYF. CDR3 nucleotides: TGTGCCAGCACCCTTCGGGGCACAGATACGCAGTATTTT.

V and J are TRBV7-9 and TRBJ2-2; 11 bases align to TRBD1. CDR3 size: 17 residues. The germline CDR1 and CDR2 sequences are SEHNR and FQNEAQ (reference sequence). V shed 4 bases, J shed 4 bases, and the junction held 8 bases outside the gene matches. CDR3: CASSSLWTGGLTGELFF. CDR3 sequence (DNA): TGTGCCAGCAGCTCCCTATGGACAGGGGGCCTCACCGGGGAGCTGTTTTTT.

The chain joins TRBV7-8 to TRBJ1-5; D remains ambiguous. The CDR3 is 15 amino acids. CDR1 is SGHVS, CDR2 FQNEAQ, per germline. Between the trimmed V and J ends, which lost 1 base and 11 bases, there was a span of 18 bases. Here the CDR3 DNA reads TGTGCCAGCAGCTTAGTTTTGGGAGAAAGAGGGACCCAGCATTTT. Translation gives CASSLVLGERGTQHF. The entire variable domain, with the rest obtained from reference TRBV7-8 and TRBJ1-5, is as follows: GAGVSQSPRYKVAKRGQDVALRCDPISGHVSLFWYQQALGQGPEFLTYFQNEAQLDKSGLPSDRFFAERPEGSVSTLKIQRTQQEDSAVYLCASSLVLGERGTQHFGDGTRLSIL.

This clone was seen only a few times. The chain combines TRBV27 with TRBJ1-2; no definite D call. V lost 0 bases and J 3 bases, leaving 8 bases between the germline ends. The CDR3 sequence is 14 residues long. Per germline, CDR1 MNHEY and CDR2 SMNVEV (reference sequence). The CDR3 sequence: CASSLSRYDYGYTF. The CDR3 nucleotides read TGTGCCAGCAGTTTATCTCGGTATGACTATGGCTACACCTTC.

The chain is built from TRBV7-9 and TRBJ1-5; D call uncertain. The CDR3 spans 17 residues. Germline V gene sequence: CDR1 SEHNR, CDR2 FQNEAQ (reference sequence). V was cut by 1 base and J by 2 bases, with 15 bases left in between. The CDR3 nucleotides read TGTGCCAGCAGCTTAGGCCCGAGGGTCGGCCGCAATCAGCCCCAGCATTTT. Its translation: CASSLGPRVGRNQPQHF.

The chain combines TRBV10-3 with TRBJ1-4, with 8 nucleotides matching TRBD1. The CDR3 consists of 15 residues. Unmatched junction bases numbered 8, after V lost 8 bases and J lost 3 bases. Germline V gene sequence: CDR1 ENHRY, CDR2 SYGVKD. The CDR3 sequence is CAISETGASNEKLFF. CDR3 DNA sequence: TGTGCCATCTCGGAGACAGGGGCGTCTAATGAAAAACTGTTTTTT.